This T cell receptor beta chain was found in a study of T cells in Graves' hyperthyroidism and ophthalmopathy. Study-level findings and limits: Separation of ophthalmopathy from stable hyperthyroidism was achieved by a 13 V-J model.

This clonotype occurred many times. Its antigen is still unknown. The CDR3 runs to 14 residues. Germline V lookup: CDR1 LNHDA, CDR2 SQIVND (reference sequence). The V end was cut by 5 bases, the J end by 3 bases, with 8 bases between. Uncontrolled infection, other autoimmune disease, pregnancy or lactation disqualified patients from enrolment. RNA transcripts served as the template for amplifying TCR beta CDR3 regions. HTBI primers were the set used in a first-round RT-PCR of the TCR CDR3. TCRdb reanalysed the multiplex PCR reads using MiXCR and keeps one entry per CDR3 protein. The sample holds 300,000 to 450,000 distinct CDR3 sequences; around 18% are singletons and the top ten take roughly 16%.

The source material was blood. This sequence joins TRBV19 and TRBJ2-6; D possibly corresponds to TRBD2 (6 bases). The clonotype was recovered from a woman in her 40s with Graves' ophthalmopathy. CDR3: CASSRAGGANVLTF. The CDR3 DNA follows: TGTGCCAGTAGTCGAGCGGGTGGGGCCAACGTCCTGACTTTC.